This TCR beta chain was recovered during a study of response to subunit inactivated influenza vaccine. General study points: Authors proposed each seasonal influenza vaccination draws in few new T cells.

TCRdb independently ran MiXCR on the RT-PCR reads; one entry per CDR3 protein. The table has hundreds of thousands of distinct CDR3 sequences, 11% to 15% seen once; the top ten hold approximately 7.6%. The germline V gene encodes CDR1 SGHRS and CDR2 YFSETQ. The CDR3 covers 14 residues. V lost 0 bases and J 4 bases, leaving 10 bases between the germline ends. On this clonotype itself: Its antigen is unknown.

The chain uses TRBV5-1 and TRBJ2-5; D possibly corresponds to TRBD2 (6 bases). This material consisted of PBMCs from blood, taken 14 to 15 days before vaccination. The TCR was taken from a man in his fifties who received an inactivated influenza vaccine. In DNA, the CDR3 is TGCGCCAGCAGCTTGGTAGCGGATAGAGAGACCCAGTACTTC. Translated: CASSLVADRETQYF.